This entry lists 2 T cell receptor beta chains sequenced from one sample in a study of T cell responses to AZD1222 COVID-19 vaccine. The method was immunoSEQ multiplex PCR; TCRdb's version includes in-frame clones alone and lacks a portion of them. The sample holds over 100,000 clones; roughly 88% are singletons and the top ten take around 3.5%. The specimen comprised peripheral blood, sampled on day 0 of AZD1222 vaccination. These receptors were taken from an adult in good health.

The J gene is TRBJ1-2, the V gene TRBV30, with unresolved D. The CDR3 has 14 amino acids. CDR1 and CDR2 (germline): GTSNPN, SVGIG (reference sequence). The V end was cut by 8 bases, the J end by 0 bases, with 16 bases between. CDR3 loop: CAPGLNDSNYGYTF. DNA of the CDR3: TGTGCCCCTGGTTTGAATGACTCTAACTATGGCTACACCTTC.

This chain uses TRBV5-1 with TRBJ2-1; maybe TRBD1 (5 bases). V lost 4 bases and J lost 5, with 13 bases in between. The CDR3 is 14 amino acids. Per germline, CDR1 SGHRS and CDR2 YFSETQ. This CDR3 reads CASSQKTVHNEQFF. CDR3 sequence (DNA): TGCGCCAGCAGCCAGAAGACAGTTCACAATGAGCAGTTCTTC.